This T cell receptor (beta chain) derives from a study of blood T cell repertoires in COVID-19. Turning to the study itself: Spain, Italy and the United States supplied samples that represented acute and convalescent COVID-19. T cells, B-cell-depleted T cells, or PBMCs supplied cDNA or gDNA.

This CDR3 is 12 amino acids long. Trimming removed 6 bases from V and 8 bases from J, with 13 bases in between. Per germline, CDR1 SEHNR and CDR2 FQNEAQ (reference sequence). Authors' processing steps: Amplification of reference gene primers was used by the study to estimate nucleated cell counts. Libraries were prepared by immunoSEQ multiplex PCR; TCRdb keeps only in-frame clonotypes and omits some of them. D and trimming were read from the DNA, whereas the V and J calls and clone size are those reported in that table. In the table there are about 98,000 clones, roughly 80% of which are singletons. The rearrangement uses TRBV7-9 and TRBJ2-5; D ambiguous. Sequencing was performed on peripheral blood. The TCR was taken from a woman at least 80 years old with acute or convalescent COVID-19. This chain's CDR3 is CASSSQVATQYF. The CDR3 DNA follows: TGTGCCAGCAGTTCCCAGGTGGCCACCCAGTACTTC.